These 11 T cell receptor beta chains were sequenced from one sample in a study of post-analysis software for immune sequencing data. Broader study findings: In patients, about 5 TRBV segments were more frequent than in controls, with TRBV5-6, TRBV5-1 and TRBV20-1 among them.

These receptors' antigens are unknown. Incorporated into the TCR beta cDNA libraries were unique molecular identifiers, which served to reduce PCR and sequencing biases. TCRdb itself ran the PCR reads through MiXCR, one entry per CDR3 protein. The table shows hundreds of thousands of distinct CDR3 sequences, with about 32% occurring only once. Sequenced: blood. The receptors were gathered from a girl aged 5-17 years with multiple sclerosis.

This clonotype has more than one count but fewer than ten. The chain joins TRBV7-2 to TRBJ1-2; D gene uncertain. The V and J ends lost 5 bases and 8 bases respectively, with 12 bases between them. Germline loops: CDR1 SGHTA, CDR2 FQGNSA. CDR3 length: 12 amino acids. For the CDR3, the DNA is TGTGCCAGCAGCCCGCCCCCAACAGGCTACACCTTC. It specifies CASSPPPTGYTF.

The chain employs TRBV25-1 and TRBJ2-6, with TRBD1 as a possible D gene (6 bases). The CDR3 runs 16 residues. Germline V CDR1 and CDR2: MGHDK, SYGVNS. Trimming removed 3 bases at V and 0 bases at J, with 9 bases between. CDR3 nucleotide sequence: TGTGCCAGCAGTGACGGACAGCCCTCTGGGGCCAACGTCCTGACTTTC. Its translation: CASSDGQPSGANVLTF.

V gene TRBV5-1 combines with J gene TRBJ1-2; 8 nucleotides line up with TRBD1. This CDR3 is built from 14 residues. The J segment lost 5 bases and the V segment lost 5 bases, leaving 8 bases of the junction unmatched. Germline V CDR1 and CDR2: SGHRS, YFSETQ. CDR3 sequence (DNA): TGCGCCAGCAGAGCACCGGGACAGGCTTATGGCTACACCTTC. Translating gives CASRAPGQAYGYTF.

The J gene is TRBJ2-1, the V gene TRBV20-1; 9 bases match TRBD2. J gave up 7 bases and V 0 bases, and 16 bases lay outside the gene matches. The CDR3 totals 18 residues. The germline V gene has CDR1 DFQATT and CDR2 SNEGSKA (reference sequence). In DNA form, the CDR3 reads TGCAGTGCTAGAGAATCCCCGGGACTAGCTTTTCGGGCAAATGAGCAGTTCTTC. This gives the protein CSARESPGLAFRANEQFF.

The sample holds a few counts of this clonotype. This chain links TRBV27 with TRBJ1-5; D not resolved. The germline V gene has CDR1 MNHEY and CDR2 SMNVEV (reference sequence). CDR3 length: 11 residues. Deletions cut 8 bases from V and 4 bases from J, with 6 bases between. The CDR3 DNA is TGTGCCAGCGGTCGAAATCAGCCCCAGCATTTT. It yields the protein CASGRNQPQHF.

Points on this clonotype: Compared with germline, one end of the junction differs, possibly owing to a read error. This sequence joins TRBV14 and TRBJ2-7; D may correspond to TRBD1 or TRBD2 (5 bases each). The CDR3 contains 13 residues. Germline V gene lookup returns CDR1 SGHDN and CDR2 FVKESK. The CDR3 nucleotides are TGTGCCAGCAGCCAATTTGCAGGGAGAGAGCGGTACTTC. Encoded protein: CASSQFAGRERYF.

The rearrangement joins TRBV7-9 to TRBJ1-1; D is possibly TRBD1 (6 bases). Trimming took 7 bases from V and 1 from J, leaving 22 bases between them. The CDR3 spans 17 residues. Germline assignment: CDR1 SEHNR and CDR2 FQNEAQ (reference sequence). CDR3 protein: CASTRYKGGGPNTEAFF. The CDR3 coding sequence is TGTGCCAGCACCCGATATAAAGGGGGAGGACCGAACACTGAAGCTTTCTTT.

The V and J genes are TRBV20-1 and TRBJ2-7; the D gene could be TRBD1 or TRBD2 (6 bases each). Trimming cost V 2 bases and J 2 bases, with 10 bases left between them. The CDR3 sequence is 13 residues long. From germline, CDR1 is DFQATT and CDR2 SNEGSKA (reference sequence). The CDR3 reads CSARQGTPYEQYF. DNA of the CDR3: TGCAGTGCTAGACAGGGGACTCCCTACGAGCAGTACTTC.

There are a few counts of this clonotype. The V gene is TRBV7-2, the J gene TRBJ2-1, with D perhaps given as TRBD1 or TRBD2 (6 bases each). The CDR3 covers 16 residues. Trimming pared 6 bases from V and 0 bases from J, leaving 15 bases between. CDR1 is SGHTA and CDR2 is FQGNSA in the germline V gene. The CDR3 loop is CASRFRGALSYNEQFF. For the CDR3, the DNA is TGTGCCAGCAGGTTTAGGGGGGCACTCTCCTACAATGAGCAGTTCTTC.

This clonotype was seen a few times. V gene TRBV15 combines with J gene TRBJ2-1; 10 positions agree with TRBD2. V shed 0 bases and J 8 bases; nucleotides not matched to a gene: 7. CDR1 is LNHNV, CDR2 YYDKDF, per germline (reference sequence). The CDR3 is made up of 16 amino acids. The CDR3 bases are TGTGCCACCAGCAGAGAGAGCGGGAGGGCCGGCGATGAGCAGTTCTTC. This encodes CATSRESGRAGDEQFF.

The chain links TRBV20-1 to TRBJ2-2; weak D call: TRBD2 (7 bases). The V gene lost 1 base and the J gene lost 1 base, with 10 bases spanning the gap. The CDR3 is 15 residues long. Germline-derived CDR1 and CDR2 are DFQATT and SNEGSKA (reference sequence). The CDR3 here is CSARAGGGNTGELFF. DNA for the CDR3: TGCAGTGCTAGAGCGGGGGGCGGGAACACCGGGGAGCTGTTTTTT.